The TCR beta chain described here comes from a study of T cell repertoires in cytomegalovirus infection. Whole-study results and caveats: Carriage of CMV together with the relevant HLA was identifiable through cumulative public TCR beta family frequency.

MiXCR, run by TCRdb on the reads, gives a single entry per CDR3 protein. The sample shows hundreds of thousands of distinct CDR3 sequences, roughly 30% of them seen only once. In the case of this clonotype: The target antigen is unknown.

Germline V gives CDR1 LNHDA, CDR2 SQIVND (reference sequence). This CDR3 contains 13 residues. V was pared by 3 bases and J by 0 bases, with 6 bases between. The TCR comes from a human donor in good health (CMV status not recorded). Some clones in this sample may be carry-over from other donors' samples. The V and J genes are TRBV19 and TRBJ2-7; a possible D gene is TRBD2 (6 bases). Sequenced material: cultured PBMCs, taken from culture after CMV antigen stimulation. The CDR3 loop is CASSMDYSYEQYF. The CDR3 DNA is TGTGCCAGTAGTATGGACTACTCCTACGAGCAGTACTTC.